One sample yielded the 30 T cell receptor beta chains listed below, sequenced in a study of T cell responses to AZD1222 COVID-19 vaccine. Assay: immunoSEQ multiplex PCR; the TCRdb copy retains only in-frame clones and omits some. Here the sample spans around 130,000 clones, around 90% being singletons. The sequences come from peripheral blood, collected on day 0 of AZD1222 vaccination. Receptors were obtained from an adult in good health.

The rearrangement links TRBV2 to TRBJ2-3; 12 nucleotides match TRBD2. Trimming at V came to 4 bases and at J to 2 bases, leaving 4 bases not matched to a gene. The CDR3 runs to 16 residues. Germline CDR1 SNHLY, CDR2 FYNNEI. This CDR3 is CASSATSGRPTDTQYF. In DNA form, the CDR3 reads TGTGCCAGCAGTGCTACTAGCGGGAGGCCCACAGATACGCAGTATTTT.

The chain carries TRBV19 and TRBJ2-2; no definite D call. This CDR3 has 16 amino acids. CDR1 is LNHDA and CDR2 is SQIVND in the germline V gene (reference sequence). V was pared by 6 bases and J by 4 bases, with 18 bases between. CDR3 sequence reads: CASRMPGGLSTGELFF. In DNA form, the CDR3 reads TGTGCCAGTAGAATGCCGGGTGGGTTGAGCACCGGGGAGCTGTTTTTT.

The chain employs TRBV9 and TRBJ2-1; the D is unclear. Germline lookup yields CDR1 SGDLS and CDR2 YYNGEE. V shed 0 bases and J shed 8 bases, with 15 bases lying between them. The CDR3 contains 15 residues. CDR3 nucleotide sequence: TGTGCCAGCAGCGTAGAATCTAGGATCCGCCATGAGCAGTTCTTC. Its translation: CASSVESRIRHEQFF. The full variable domain, rest sourced from reference TRBV9 and TRBJ2-1, is DSGVTQTPKHLITATGQRVTLRCSPRSGDLSVYWYQQSLDQGLQFLIQYYNGEERAKGNILERFSAQQFPDLHSELNLSSLELGDSALYFCASSVESRIRHEQFFGPGTRLTVL.

CDR3 coding DNA: TGTGCCAGCAGCAAGGGACGTGTGGATTCTAACTATGGCTACACCTTC. Amino acids: CASSKGRVDSNYGYTF. The rearrangement links TRBV9 to TRBJ1-2; possible D gene TRBD1, 5 bases. The germline gives CDR1 SGDLS, CDR2 YYNGEE. Trimming removed 4 bases from V and 0 bases from J, with 16 bases in between. CDR3 length equals 16 residues.

This chain uses TRBV5-5 with TRBJ1-1, with a weak D call TRBD1 (6 bases). Germline CDR1 SGHKS, CDR2 YYEKEE (reference sequence). The CDR3 has 16 residues. V gave up 1 base and J gave up 5 bases, with 18 bases separating them. The CDR3 sequence: CASSLPWQGMGTEAFF. The CDR3 DNA follows: TGTGCCAGCAGCTTGCCGTGGCAGGGGATGGGGACTGAAGCTTTCTTT.

This chain links TRBV6-5 with TRBJ1-5, with D possibly matching TRBD1 (6 bases). This CDR3 region has 14 residues. Germline V gene sequence: CDR1 MNHEY, CDR2 SVGAGI. The germline V and J ends were trimmed by 2 bases and 3 bases, with 8 bases remaining between them. In DNA, the CDR3 is TGTGCCAGCAGTTACAGGGGGGACAATCAGCCCCAGCATTTT. Its protein product is CASSYRGDNQPQHF.

The CDR3 protein is CASSYSETSGGYTF. Written as DNA, the CDR3 is TGTGCCAGCAGTTACTCCGAAACCTCTGGTGGCTACACCTTC. The V gene is TRBV6-2 or TRBV6-3, the J gene TRBJ1-2; D not resolved. The CDR3 runs 14 residues. V lost 0 bases and J lost 7, with 12 bases in between. Germline CDR1 MNHEY, CDR2 SVGEGT.

V is TRBV5-5 and J is TRBJ2-7; weak D call: TRBD2 (5 bases). This CDR3 contains 13 residues. Trimming took off 3 bases at V and 8 bases at J, with 15 bases between the two ends. Germline values: CDR1 SGHKS, CDR2 YYEKEE (reference sequence). For the CDR3, the DNA is TGTGCCAGCAGCTCCCCCCTGGAGGTCAAGCAGTACTTC. Protein product: CASSSPLEVKQYF.

The gene calls are TRBV7-9 and TRBJ1-1; TRBD1 aligns across 7 bases. The J segment lost 5 bases and the V segment lost 2 bases, leaving 20 bases of the junction unmatched. CDR3 length: 19 residues. Germline CDR1 SEHNR, CDR2 FQNEAQ (reference sequence). The CDR3 bases are TGTGCCAGCAGCTTACTAGGGGGCGCGGGAGTCTTGCCGGGGACTGAAGCTTTCTTT. Encoded protein: CASSLLGGAGVLPGTEAFF.

This clone appeared a single time. The chain is built from TRBV6-2 or TRBV6-3 and TRBJ2-3; 8 bases map to TRBD2. Germline trimming cut 0 bases from V and 1 base from J; bases unmatched to any gene: 6. This CDR3 has 17 amino acids. Germline loops: CDR1 MNHEY, CDR2 SVGEGT. The CDR3 reads CASSYSPRREGTDTQYF. CDR3 bases: TGTGCCAGCAGTTACTCGCCCAGGCGGGAGGGCACAGATACGCAGTATTTT.

This chain's CDR3 is CASSQVRGGGPRSYEQYF. CDR3 coding DNA: TGTGCCAGCAGCCAAGTCCGAGGGGGAGGGCCTAGATCCTACGAGCAGTACTTC. V is TRBV3-1 (or the pseudogene TRBV3-2) and J is TRBJ2-7; D perhaps matches TRBD2 (7 bases). The CDR3 runs 18 residues. Trimming removed 1 base at V and 1 base at J, with 20 bases between. Germline V lookup: CDR1 LGHDT, CDR2 YNNKEL (reference sequence).

The chain has TRBV19 and TRBJ1-2; 8 bases are a match to TRBD1. Germline V gene data show CDR1 as LNHDA and CDR2 as SQIVND (reference sequence). This CDR3 is built from 13 residues. The junction had 10 bases not matched to a gene; V was cut back by 11 bases and J by 5 bases. The CDR3, as DNA: TGTGCCTGCCCGGACAGGGTAGGGTATGGCTACACCTTC. Translated, it gives CACPDRVGYGYTF. Based on the CDR3 plus reference TRBV19 and TRBJ1-2, the full variable domain is DGGITQSPKYLFRKEGQNVTLSCEQNLNHDAMYWYRQDPGQGLRLIYYSQIVNDFQKGDIAEGYSVSREKKESFPLTVTSAQKNPTAFYLCACPDRVGYGYTFGSGTRLTVV.

This clone was seen a few times. This chain joins TRBV4-2 and TRBJ2-2; TRBD2 aligns across 8 bases. The CDR3 spans 15 residues. V was clipped by 0 bases and J by 7 bases; unmatched bases: 4. CDR1 is LGHNA and CDR2 is YNFKEQ in the germline V gene. CDR3 nucleotides: TGTGCCAGCAGCCAAGACGGGAGGGAAGTCGGGGAGCTGTTTTTT. This codes for CASSQDGREVGELFF.

J is TRBJ2-3 and V is TRBV5-6; D is ambiguous. Germline lookup yields CDR1 SGHDT and CDR2 YYEEEE. The CDR3 runs to 13 residues. The V end lost 0 bases, the J end lost 4 bases, and 6 bases lay between the germline ends. CDR3 sequence (DNA): TGTGCCAGCAGCTTGGAAGTGGCAGATACGCAGTATTTT. Translation gives CASSLEVADTQYF.

This chain links TRBV6-2 or TRBV6-3 with TRBJ1-1, with D hard to call. With 3 bases removed from V and 0 bases from J, the gap between germline ends came to 11 bases. Germline V gives CDR1 MNHEY, CDR2 SVGEGT. The CDR3 totals 15 residues. CDR3 region: CASSYGLLMNTEAFF. The CDR3, as DNA: TGTGCCAGCAGTTATGGACTCCTCATGAACACTGAAGCTTTCTTT.

This chain uses TRBV15 with TRBJ2-7, with D uncertain. Germline V gene sequence: CDR1 LNHNV, CDR2 YYDKDF (reference sequence). The CDR3 covers 13 residues. Between the trimmed V and J ends, which lost 0 bases and 11 bases, there was a span of 14 bases. In DNA form, the CDR3 reads TGTGCCACCAGCAGAGATAGAGCCTATCAGGAGTACTTC. This encodes CATSRDRAYQEYF.

V gene TRBV7-7 combines with J gene TRBJ2-1; D is uncertain. CDR3 size: 17 residues. The V and J ends lost 4 bases and 1 base respectively, with 17 bases between them. Germline-derived CDR1 and CDR2 are SSHAT and FNYEAQ (reference sequence). CDR3 in DNA: TGTGCCAGCAGCTACAAGTCACCGGGCCCTTCCTACAATGAGCAGTTCTTC. Translated: CASSYKSPGPSYNEQFF.

The V gene is TRBV5-1, the J gene TRBJ2-3, with D hard to call. CDR1 and CDR2 from the germline V gene are SGHRS and YFSETQ. The V end lost 7 bases, the J end lost 1 base, and 13 bases lay between the germline ends. This CDR3 comprises 14 residues. As DNA, the CDR3 is TGCGCCAGCCAAGCAACGCCGGGCACAGATACGCAGTATTTT. This encodes CASQATPGTDTQYF.

This clone was seen a handful of times. The rearrangement uses TRBV9 and TRBJ2-5, with a tentative D call TRBD2 (6 bases). V gave up 4 bases and J gave up 2 bases, with 18 bases separating them. The germline V gene encodes CDR1 SGDLS and CDR2 YYNGEE. The CDR3 is 16 residues long. As DNA, the CDR3 is TGTGCCAGCAGCCACGGGGCCCTTAGCGGACAAGAGACCCAGTACTTC. Encoded protein: CASSHGALSGQETQYF.

The V and J genes are TRBV18 and TRBJ2-3, with 12 bases lining up with TRBD2. The length of the CDR3 is 17 residues. Germline V lookup: CDR1 KGHSH, CDR2 LQKENI. V shed 5 bases, J shed 2 bases, and the junction held 8 bases outside the gene matches. The CDR3 protein is CASSVLAGGLNTDTQYF. The CDR3 coding sequence is TGTGCCAGCTCAGTCCTAGCGGGAGGGCTAAACACAGATACGCAGTATTTT.

This clone was seen just once. At one of its ends the junction is not consistent with the germline gene, which may arise from a read error. The chain recombines TRBV4-1 with TRBJ2-3, with D maybe TRBD2 (7 bases). The CDR3 consists of 22 residues. The germline V gene encodes CDR1 MGHRA and CDR2 YSYEKL. CDR3 DNA sequence: TGCTCCAGCAGCCAAGATTACATTGGTGGGGGGGCGGGATTCTCTAGCACAGATACGCAGTATTTT. This sequence encodes CSSSQDYIGGGAGFSSTDTQYF.

This chain uses TRBV19 with TRBJ1-3; D is undetermined. The V and J ends lost 2 bases and 0 bases respectively, with 5 bases between them. The length of the CDR3 is 14 residues. The V gene's germline CDR1 is LNHDA and CDR2 SQIVND (reference sequence). The CDR3 DNA reads TGTGCCAGTAGTATACAGTTCTCTGGAAACACCATATATTTT. This codes for CASSIQFSGNTIYF.

The chain uses TRBV5-6 and TRBJ2-1, with TRBD2 identical over 14 bases. The germline V gene encodes CDR1 SGHDT and CDR2 YYEEEE. Trimming took 1 base from V and 3 from J; bases not matched to a gene: 3. The CDR3 consists of 17 residues. Here the CDR3 DNA reads TGTGCCAGCAGCTTGCCCGGGACTAGCGGGAGCTACAATGAGCAGTTCTTC. This gives the protein CASSLPGTSGSYNEQFF.

This chain links TRBV4-2 with TRBJ1-1; D not certain. This CDR3 has 12 amino acids. Per germline, CDR1 LGHNA and CDR2 YNFKEQ. Trimming removed 0 bases from V and 8 bases from J, with 7 bases in between. CDR3 sequence: CASSQDQSEAFF. CDR3 nucleotide sequence: TGTGCCAGCAGCCAAGATCAATCCGAAGCTTTCTTT.

The V gene is TRBV18, the J gene TRBJ2-7; 9 nucleotides agree with TRBD2. The CDR3 loop spans 14 amino acids. V shed 2 bases and J 5 bases; nucleotides not matched to a gene: 4. Germline V lookup: CDR1 KGHSH, CDR2 LQKENI. The CDR3: CASSPGASGNEQYF. The CDR3 DNA reads as TGTGCCAGCTCACCAGGGGCTAGCGGGAACGAGCAGTACTTC.

This chain connects TRBV15 to TRBJ2-1; tentative D call: TRBD1 (5 bases). The germline V and J ends were trimmed by 5 bases and 9 bases, with 14 bases remaining between them. Germline V gene sequence: CDR1 LNHNV, CDR2 YYDKDF (reference sequence). This CDR3 is built from 13 residues. The CDR3: CATSGAELGEQFF. CDR3 bases: TGTGCCACCAGCGGGGCCGAGTTGGGTGAGCAGTTCTTC.

This chain connects TRBV28 to TRBJ1-5, with a weak D call TRBD1 (5 bases). The CDR3 length is 15 residues. Trimming shortened V by 2 bases and J by 3 bases, and 11 bases separated the two germline ends. Per germline, CDR1 MDHEN and CDR2 SYDVKM. The CDR3 here is CASSLQGIHNQPQHF. Here the CDR3 DNA reads TGTGCCAGCAGTTTACAGGGCATTCACAATCAGCCCCAGCATTTT.

This chain joins TRBV6-5 and TRBJ2-2; 8 bases are a match to TRBD2. Germline CDR1 is MNHEY and CDR2 is SVGAGI. This CDR3 is 16 amino acids long. J was trimmed by 5 bases and V by 0 bases; bases with no gene match: 5. The CDR3 DNA sequence: TGTGCCAGCAGTTACTCGCTAGCGGGTGAGACCGGGGAGCTGTTTTTT. Its protein is CASSYSLAGETGELFF.

The chain combines TRBV18 with TRBJ1-1; no clear D gene. V was clipped by 2 bases and J by 4 bases, with 11 bases between them. Per the germline V gene, CDR1 is KGHSH and CDR2 is LQKENI. The CDR3 runs to 14 residues. CDR3 loop: CASSPREGSTEAFF. Here the CDR3 DNA reads TGTGCCAGCTCACCAAGAGAGGGTAGCACTGAAGCTTTCTTT.

The chain is built from TRBV3-1 (or the pseudogene TRBV3-2) and TRBJ1-2; the D is unclear. Trimming removed 4 bases from V and 4 bases from J, with 16 bases in between. This CDR3 spans 15 amino acids. Germline CDR1 LGHDT, CDR2 YNNKEL (reference sequence). The CDR3 protein is CASSRTHKGTYGYTF. In DNA, the CDR3 is TGTGCCAGCAGCCGGACGCACAAGGGCACCTATGGCTACACCTTC.